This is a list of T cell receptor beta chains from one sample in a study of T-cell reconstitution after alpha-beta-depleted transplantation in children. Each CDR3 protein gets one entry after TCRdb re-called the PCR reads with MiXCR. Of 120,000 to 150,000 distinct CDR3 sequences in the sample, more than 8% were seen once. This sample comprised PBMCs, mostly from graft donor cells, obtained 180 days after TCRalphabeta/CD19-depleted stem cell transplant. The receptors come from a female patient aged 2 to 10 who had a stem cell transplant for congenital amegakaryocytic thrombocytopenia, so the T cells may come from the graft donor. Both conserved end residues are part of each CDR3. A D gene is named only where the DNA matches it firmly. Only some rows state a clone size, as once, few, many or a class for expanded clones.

CASSLSSYSTDTQYF	TGCGCCAGCAGCTTAAGTTCTTATAGCACAGATACGCAGTATTTT	TRBV5-1	TRBJ2-3	many	-
CASSLSSGGTGNTIYF	TGTGCCAGCTCACTCTCAAGCGGGGGTACTGGAAACACCATATATTTT	TRBV18	TRBJ1-3	many	-
CASSLSGSGLRGYEQYF	TGTGCCAGCAGCTTAAGTGGGTCAGGACTTCGGGGCTACGAGCAGTACTTC	TRBV7-2	TRBJ2-7	few	-
CASSFWTGGAGRDTQYF	TGTGCCAGCAGCTTTTGGACAGGGGGCGCAGGGAGAGATACGCAGTATTTT	TRBV7-8	TRBJ2-3	many	TRBD1
CASSREEGTYQPQHF	TGTGCCAGCAGCCGGGAGGAGGGAACCTATCAGCCCCAGCATTTT	TRBV4-2	TRBJ1-5	-	-
CAISESGIKGQQESYNEQFF	TGTGCCATCAGTGAGTCGGGCATCAAGGGCCAACAAGAGTCCTACAATGAGCAGTTCTTC	TRBV10-3	TRBJ2-1	-	-
CSVRTGVEAFF	TGCAGCGTGAGGACAGGGGTTGAAGCTTTCTTT	TRBV29-1	TRBJ1-1	many	TRBD1
CASSPGASGYNEQFF	TGCGCCAGCAGTCCCGGAGCTAGCGGTTACAATGAGCAGTTCTTC	TRBV10-2	TRBJ2-1	many	TRBD2
CASSVGLAGVETQYF	TGTGCCAGCAGTGTCGGACTAGCGGGGGTGGAGACCCAGTACTTC	TRBV25-1	TRBJ2-5	few	TRBD2
CASSSLQVTNTEAFF	TGTGCCAGCAGCTCCCTCCAGGTGACGAACACTGAAGCTTTCTTT	TRBV7-9	TRBJ1-1	few	-
CSVSRGRTGELFF	TGCAGTGTTTCCCGGGGCAGGACCGGGGAGCTGTTTTTT	TRBV20-1	TRBJ2-2	many	-
CASSYPGRPPYEQYF	TGTGCCAGCAGTTACCCTGGCAGGCCGCCCTACGAGCAGTACTTC	TRBV6-5	TRBJ2-7	many	-
CASSFRAAGELFF	TGTGCCAGCTCATTCCGGGCCGCCGGGGAGCTGTTTTTT	TRBV18	TRBJ2-2	-	-
CASTGGRNEQFF	TGTGCCAGCACTGGGGGGCGGAATGAGCAGTTCTTC	TRBV25-1	TRBJ2-1	many	-
CASSTGGESTDTQYF	TGTGCCAGCTCAACGGGTGGGGAAAGCACAGATACGCAGTATTTT	TRBV18	TRBJ2-3	-	-
CSAAGGTGNTEAFF	TGCAGTGCCGCCGGCGGGACGGGAAACACTGAAGCTTTCTTT	TRBV20-1	TRBJ1-1	-	-
CSVEDPWLAKNIQYF	TGCAGCGTTGAAGATCCCTGGCTGGCCAAAAACATTCAGTACTTC	TRBV29-1	TRBJ2-4	-	-
CATCQARNRDNSYEQYF	TGTGCCACCTGCCAAGCCCGTAACCGGGACAACTCCTACGAGCAGTACTTC	TRBV3-1	TRBJ2-7	-	-
CASSPSFAGVDTEAFF	TGTGCCAGCAGCCCCTCCTTTGCAGGGGTGGACACTGAAGCTTTCTTT	TRBV5-5	TRBJ1-1	many	-
CASSQDPSGLTPTEQYF	TGTGCCAGCAGCCAAGACCCGTCGGGACTAACACCGACGGAGCAGTACTTC	TRBV4-2	TRBJ2-7	many	TRBD2
CASREGYEQYF	TGTGCCAGCAGGGAGGGATACGAGCAGTACTTC	TRBV28	TRBJ2-7	many	-
CASTRLAGTQYF	TGTGCCAGCACCAGACTAGCGGGAACGCAGTATTTT	TRBV12-3/TRBV12-4	TRBJ2-3	many	TRBD2
CASSPFRQGANEKLFF	TGTGCCAGCAGCCCCTTCCGACAGGGGGCTAATGAAAAACTGTTTTTT	TRBV7-6	TRBJ1-4	-	TRBD1
CASTGGTEAFF	TGTGCCAGCACAGGGGGCACTGAAGCTTTCTTT	TRBV3-1	TRBJ1-1	few	TRBD1
CASRDPGGGRLETQYF	TGTGCCAGCAGGGACCCCGGGGGGGGCAGGCTGGAGACCCAGTACTTC	TRBV7-2	TRBJ2-5	-	TRBD2
CASSVANGLAASTDTQYF	TGTGCCAGCAGCGTAGCCAATGGCCTAGCGGCTAGCACAGATACGCAGTATTTT	TRBV9	TRBJ2-3	many	TRBD2
CASSHPGTAYEQYF	TGTGCCAGCAGCCACCCGGGGACAGCTTACGAGCAGTACTTC	TRBV7-8	TRBJ2-7	many	TRBD1
CASCPRIAQGTSGSYEQYF	TGTGCCTCCTGCCCCCGGATCGCACAGGGGACTAGCGGGAGCTACGAGCAGTACTTC	TRBV7-4	TRBJ2-7	once	TRBD2
CASDRGIGELFF	TGTGCCAGCGACAGGGGGATCGGGGAGCTGTTTTTT	TRBV6-2/TRBV6-3	TRBJ2-2	few	TRBD1
CASSLRVETQYF	TGTGCCAGCAGTTTAAGGGTGGAGACCCAGTACTTC	TRBV12-3/TRBV12-4	TRBJ2-5	many	-
CASSLAYKEQFF	TGTGCCAGCAGCTTAGCTTACAAGGAGCAGTTCTTC	TRBV7-2	TRBJ2-1	-	-
CASSLIPAGGFTADTQYF	TGTGCCAGCAGTTTAATCCCCGCCGGGGGTTTTACCGCGGATACGCAGTATTTT	TRBV12-3/TRBV12-4	TRBJ2-3	few	-
CASSTGGRQFF	TGTGCCAGCAGCACGGGTGGGAGGCAGTTCTTC	TRBV7-9	TRBJ2-1	many	-
CASSSSSRRSTDTQYF	TGTGCCAGCAGTTCCTCCTCCCGGAGAAGCACAGATACGCAGTATTTT	TRBV28	TRBJ2-3	many	-
CASSFESWVRSASTQYF	TGTGCCAGCAGCTTTGAAAGCTGGGTGCGGTCGGCATCTACCCAGTACTTC	TRBV7-9	TRBJ2-5	many	-
CASSLYGGNEQYF	TGTGCCAGCAGCTTATACGGGGGTAACGAGCAGTACTTC	TRBV7-2	TRBJ2-7	few	-
CASSAYILGSSYNEQFF	TGTGCCAGTAGTGCTTACATCCTAGGGAGCTCCTACAATGAGCAGTTCTTC	TRBV19	TRBJ2-1	many	-
CASSLSRDSYNEQFF	TGTGCCAGCAGTTTAAGTCGGGACTCCTACAATGAGCAGTTCTTC	TRBV12-3/TRBV12-4	TRBJ2-1	few	-
CASSLSSLAAHNEQFF	TGCGCCAGCAGCTTAAGTTCACTAGCGGCACACAATGAGCAGTTCTTC	TRBV5-1	TRBJ2-1	-	TRBD2
CASSQLNLSGEKLFF	TGCGCCAGCAGCCAACTGAACCTCAGCGGTGAAAAACTGTTTTTT	TRBV4-1	TRBJ1-4	few	-
CASSLAGTPGEYF	TGCGCCAGCAGCTTGGCCGGGACCCCGGGGGAGTATTTT	TRBV5-1	TRBJ2-3	many	-
CSARSGRDADTQYF	TGCAGTGCTAGAAGCGGGAGGGATGCAGATACGCAGTATTTT	TRBV20-1	TRBJ2-3	many	TRBD2
CASSVSGTSYNEQFF	TGTGCCAGTAGTGTTAGCGGGACTTCCTACAATGAGCAGTTCTTC	TRBV19	TRBJ2-1	-	TRBD2
CATGTGGTDEQYF	TGTGCCACTGGGACAGGGGGCACGGACGAGCAGTACTTC	TRBV24-1	TRBJ2-7	-	TRBD1
CASSLTGTLADTQYF	TGTGCCAGCAGCTTAACGGGGACTTTGGCAGATACGCAGTATTTT	TRBV7-2	TRBJ2-3	many	-
CASSSPGLRSNQPQHF	TGTGCCAGCAGTTCCCCAGGGCTTCGTAGCAATCAGCCCCAGCATTTT	TRBV6-2/TRBV6-3	TRBJ1-5	many	-
CSATLGRSGGEQFF	TGCAGTGCTACTCTCGGGAGAAGTGGAGGTGAGCAGTTCTTC	TRBV20-1	TRBJ2-1	-	-
CASSKTGTREFF	TGTGCCAGCAGTAAAACGGGCACTCGGGAGTTCTTC	TRBV12-3/TRBV12-4	TRBJ2-1	-	-
CASSFRGVQETQYF	TGTGCCAGCAGTTTCAGGGGGGTACAAGAGACCCAGTACTTC	TRBV6-5	TRBJ2-5	-	-
CAWSVGYGPNQPQHF	TGTGCCTGGAGTGTCGGTTATGGCCCCAATCAGCCCCAGCATTTT	TRBV30	TRBJ1-5	few	-
CSALRTGSSYEQYF	TGCAGTGCACTGCGGACAGGGAGCTCCTACGAGCAGTACTTC	TRBV20-1	TRBJ2-7	-	TRBD1
CASSLVGAGLNTEAFF	TGTGCCAGCAGCTTAGTGGGGGCAGGGCTGAACACTGAAGCTTTCTTT	TRBV7-2	TRBJ1-1	many	-
CATSRDGRDRVNEQYF	TGTGCCACCAGCAGAGATGGTAGGGACAGGGTCAACGAGCAGTACTTC	TRBV15	TRBJ2-7	many	TRBD1
CSARQGEDQPQHF	TGCAGCGCCCGACAGGGGGAGGATCAGCCCCAGCATTTT	TRBV29-1	TRBJ1-5	many	TRBD1
CASSLSRRQQTYEQYF	TGCGCCAGCAGCTTATCGAGGAGGCAGCAAACCTACGAGCAGTACTTC	TRBV5-1	TRBJ2-7	many	-